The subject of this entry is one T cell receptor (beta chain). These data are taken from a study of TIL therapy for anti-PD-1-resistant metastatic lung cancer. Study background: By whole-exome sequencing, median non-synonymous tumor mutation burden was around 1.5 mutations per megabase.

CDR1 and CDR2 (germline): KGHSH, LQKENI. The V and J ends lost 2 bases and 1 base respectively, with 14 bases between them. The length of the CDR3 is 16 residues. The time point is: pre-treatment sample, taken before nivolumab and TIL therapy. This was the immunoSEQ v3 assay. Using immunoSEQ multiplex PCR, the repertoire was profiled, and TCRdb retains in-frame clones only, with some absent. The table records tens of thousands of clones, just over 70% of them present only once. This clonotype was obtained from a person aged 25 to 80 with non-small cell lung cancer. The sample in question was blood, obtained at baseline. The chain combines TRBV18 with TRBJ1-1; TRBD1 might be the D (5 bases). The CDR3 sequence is CASSPSLGGTNTEAFF. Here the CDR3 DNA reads TGTGCCAGCTCACCAAGCCTTGGGGGTACGAACACTGAAGCTTTCTTT.